This TCR beta chain is from a study of T cell responses to AZD1222 COVID-19 vaccine (dated by TCRdb to the early 2020s). With respect to the entire study: TCR sequencing was performed for fewer than 250 trial participants, of whom roughly 200 were given two doses of AZD1222 and around 25 were given two doses of MenACWY control vaccine. Enrollment into the trials was organized by age into subgroups of 18-55, 56-69 and 70-plus years, and those subgroups contained approximately 150, 30 and 60 TCR-sequenced participants, respectively. Summary of the overall study and its limitations: Nearly half of unique spike-specific TCRs reportedly recognized epitopes outside regions mutated in the B.1.351 and B.1.1.7 variants. Participants were mostly white British, with more females than males. The authors suggested clonal diversity may have been underestimated. Because no day 14 peak-response samples were available, repertoires were characterized only after the peak T cell response. The vaccine-associated CD4 TCRs covered the entire spike protein, and the dominant responses fell in regions 160-218 and 743-854. A significant rise in spike-specific TCR breadth and depth was observed after two AZD1222 doses relative to day 0 and relative to MenACWY recipients. Conclusions about previously exposed vaccinees were limited because only a handful of AZD1222 recipients were SARS-CoV-2 seropositive at baseline. The 56-69-year group was small, and its depth increase did not reach significance, likely because of low power.

The time point label corresponds to: about 28 days (+/-7) after the second vaccine dose. Because spike-specific TCR depth and breadth did not differ between the two schedules, AZD1222 recipients who got a second dose at roughly 4 weeks were pooled with those who got a second dose at roughly 12 weeks. Vaccinee samples were obtained from the UK trials COV001 and COV002, which included a single-blind randomized controlled phase 2/3 trial of AZD1222 (ChAdOx1 nCoV-19) in healthy adults. For TCRbeta chain sequencing, PBMC samples from trial participants were taken at day 0 and at day 28 after the second dose. The CDR3 regions of human TCRbeta chains were analyzed by immunosequencing. The original methods were these. Repertoire TCRs were checked for matches against a reference library of SARS-CoV-2-specific TCRs that had been generated using the MIRA antigen-specificity platform. Breadth was defined as the fraction of unique TCRs that were SARS-CoV-2-associated, and depth was defined as the fraction of total T cells that were SARS-CoV-2-associated. Each spike-specific TCR was assigned to its reactive spike region and to a CD4 or CD8 class using the MIRA data. Log10-transformed breadth and depth values were compared by one-way ANOVA with Sidak's multiple comparisons tests. TCRdb provides this immuneACCESS table in a form limited to in-frame rearrangements. Some clones are lacking; in checked studies, under half of them reflect an unresolved V gene, and why the rest are absent is not known. V, J and clone size are those of that table, while D and trimming were read from the DNA. The sample table holds around 130,000 clones, of which 80% to 90% were seen once. About 9.5% of the sample rests with the top ten.

Worth noting for this clone: This clone's antigen is unknown. No per-base quality is available; no much larger clone lies one base away.

This receptor was taken from an adult who received the AZD1222 COVID-19 vaccine. The sequencing used peripheral blood, collected 28 days after the second AZD1222 dose.

The DNA reads TGTGCCAGCAGCTTATCGGGACAGGGTGATCAGCCCCAGCATTTT. Its protein reads: CASSLSGQGDQPQHF. The chain is encoded by TRBV7-6 joined to TRBJ1-5; 9 nucleotides in the junction match TRBD1. According to the germline V gene, CDR1 reads SGHVS and CDR2 reads FNYEAQ. Trimming leaves V shorter by 2 bases and J shorter by 5 bases, with the junction holding 4 bases beyond the gene matches. Taken from cysteine to phenylalanine, the CDR3 has 15 residues. Only CDR3 DNA is held: 45 bases, read in frame from base 1.